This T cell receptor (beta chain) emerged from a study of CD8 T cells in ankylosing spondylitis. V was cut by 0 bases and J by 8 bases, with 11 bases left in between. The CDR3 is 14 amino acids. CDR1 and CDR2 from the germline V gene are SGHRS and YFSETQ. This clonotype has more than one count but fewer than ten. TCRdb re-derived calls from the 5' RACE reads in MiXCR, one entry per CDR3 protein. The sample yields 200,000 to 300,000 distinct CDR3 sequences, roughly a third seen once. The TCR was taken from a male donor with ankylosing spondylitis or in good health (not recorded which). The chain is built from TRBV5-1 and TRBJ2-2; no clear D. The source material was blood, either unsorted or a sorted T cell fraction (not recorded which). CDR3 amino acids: CASSLGVGPGELFF. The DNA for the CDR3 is TGCGCCAGCAGCTTGGGCGTCGGACCTGGGGAGCTGTTTTTT.